These 10 T cell receptor beta chains share one sample of origin, sequenced in a study of blood T cell repertoires in COVID-19. Some clones are missing from TCRdb's copy, which holds only in-frame ones; the method was immunoSEQ multiplex PCR. In the table there are roughly 70,000 clones, 80% to 85% of which are singletons. The sample consisted of peripheral blood. These receptors came from a woman in her fifties or sixties with acute or convalescent COVID-19.

The gene calls are TRBV2 and TRBJ1-5, with D maybe TRBD1 (6 bases). CDR3 length equals 14 residues. Germline CDR1 is SNHLY and CDR2 is FYNNEI. V lost 0 bases and J lost 7, with 10 bases in between. Here the CDR3 DNA reads TGTGCCAGCAGTGAAGCTTACAGGGAGCAGCCCCAGCATTTT. Translating gives CASSEAYREQPQHF.

This chain connects TRBV7-3 to TRBJ2-4; 9 nucleotides align to TRBD1. Germline CDR1 is SGHTA and CDR2 is FQGTGA. The V and J ends lost 5 bases and 10 bases, in that order; junction bases with no gene match: 6. The CDR3 contains 13 residues. CDR3 residues: CASSQPGQGIQYF. CDR3 nucleotide sequence: TGTGCCAGCAGCCAGCCGGGACAGGGAATTCAGTACTTC. Looking up the rest from reference TRBV7-3 and TRBJ2-4 gives the full variable domain: GAGVSQTPSNKVTEKGKYVELRCDPISGHTALYWYRQSLGQGPEFLIYFQGTGAADDSGLPNDRFFAVRPEGSVSTLKIQRTERGDSAVYLCASSQPGQGIQYFGAGTRLSVL.

V is TRBV9 and J is TRBJ1-6, with D possibly being TRBD1 (5 bases). Trimming took off 4 bases at V and 4 bases at J, with 12 bases between the two ends. The CDR3 runs to 15 residues. Germline CDR1 and CDR2: SGDLS and YYNGEE. The CDR3 DNA reads as TGTGCCAGCAGCTCAGAGGACAATTATAATTCACCCCTCCACTTT. The encoded protein is CASSSEDNYNSPLHF.

There are a few counts of this clone. The chain joins TRBV7-9 to TRBJ1-4, with 7 bases identical to TRBD1. Germline CDR1 SEHNR, CDR2 FQNEAQ (reference sequence). V shed 6 bases, J shed 5 bases, and the junction held 6 bases outside the gene matches. The CDR3 loop spans 14 amino acids. Here the CDR3 reads CASRPGTENEKLFF. CDR3 DNA sequence: TGTGCCAGCAGACCCGGGACAGAAAATGAAAAACTGTTTTTT.

The chain recombines TRBV5-1 with TRBJ2-1, with 7 bases fitting TRBD2. With 0 bases clipped from V and 2 bases from J, the junction kept 8 bases outside the gene matches. Germline V gene lookup returns CDR1 SGHRS and CDR2 YFSETQ. The CDR3 covers 17 residues. DNA of the CDR3: TGCGCCAGCAGCTTGGAGATAGGCGGGAGCCCCTACAATGAGCAGTTCTTC. Translated, it gives CASSLEIGGSPYNEQFF. The whole variable domain, filled in from reference TRBV5-1 and TRBJ2-1, reads KAGVTQTPRYLIKTRGQQVTLSCSPISGHRSVSWYQQTPGQGLQFLFEYFSETQRNKGNFPGRFSGRQFSNSRSEMNVSTLELGDSALYLCASSLEIGGSPYNEQFFGPGTRLTVL.

The chain links TRBV19 to TRBJ1-1; 10 bases line up with TRBD1. The length of the CDR3 is 15 residues. Unmatched junction bases numbered 8, after V lost 5 bases and J lost 5 bases. CDR1 LNHDA and CDR2 SQIVND come from the germline V gene (reference sequence). CDR3 loop: CASSPRTGGVTEAFF. The CDR3 DNA reads TGTGCCAGTAGTCCACGGACAGGGGGGGTGACTGAAGCTTTCTTT.

V gene TRBV19 combines with J gene TRBJ2-1; TRBD2 matches at 8 bases. This CDR3 has 15 amino acids. Germline V gene lookup returns CDR1 LNHDA and CDR2 SQIVND (reference sequence). The J segment lost 0 bases and the V segment lost 3 bases, leaving 1 base of the junction unmatched. CDR3: CASSMRGVSYNEQFF. CDR3 bases: TGTGCCAGTAGTATGCGGGGGGTCTCCTACAATGAGCAGTTCTTC.

This chain links TRBV14 with TRBJ1-1; D remains unclear. CDR1 SGHDN and CDR2 FVKESK come from the germline V gene. Trimming shortened V by 1 base and J by 4 bases, and 7 bases separated the two germline ends. CDR3 length: 13 amino acids. The CDR3 DNA is TGTGCCAGCAGCCAAGCCAGGTTCACTGAAGCTTTCTTT. It is translated as CASSQARFTEAFF.

The rearrangement joins TRBV3-1 (or the pseudogene TRBV3-2) to TRBJ2-2, with unresolved D. V lost 9 bases, J lost 2 bases, and 4 bases lay in between. This CDR3 has 11 amino acids. The germline V gene has CDR1 LGHDT and CDR2 YNNKEL (reference sequence). CDR3 residues: CASTNTGELFF. The CDR3 DNA follows: TGTGCCAGTACAAACACCGGGGAGCTGTTTTTT.

The rearrangement uses TRBV2 and TRBJ1-1; D call uncertain. The CDR3 consists of 12 residues. V was shortened by 4 bases and J by 11 bases, with 14 bases between the two germline ends. Looked up from germline, CDR1 is SNHLY and CDR2 is FYNNEI. The CDR3 here is CASSAGRSGAFF. In DNA, the CDR3 is TGTGCCAGCAGTGCGGGGAGATCGGGGGCTTTCTTT.